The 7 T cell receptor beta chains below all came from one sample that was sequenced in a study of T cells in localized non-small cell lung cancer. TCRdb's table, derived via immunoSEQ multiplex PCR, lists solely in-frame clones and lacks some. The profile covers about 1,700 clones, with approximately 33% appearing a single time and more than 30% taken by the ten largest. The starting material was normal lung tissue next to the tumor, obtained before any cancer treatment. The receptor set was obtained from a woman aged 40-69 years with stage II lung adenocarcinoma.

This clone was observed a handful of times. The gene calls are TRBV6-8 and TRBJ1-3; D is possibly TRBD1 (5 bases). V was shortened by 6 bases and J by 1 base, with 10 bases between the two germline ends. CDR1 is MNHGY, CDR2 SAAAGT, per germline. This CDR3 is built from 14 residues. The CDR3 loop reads CASRARGSGNTIYF. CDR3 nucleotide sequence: TGTGCCAGCAGAGCCCGGGGGTCTGGAAACACCATATATTTT.

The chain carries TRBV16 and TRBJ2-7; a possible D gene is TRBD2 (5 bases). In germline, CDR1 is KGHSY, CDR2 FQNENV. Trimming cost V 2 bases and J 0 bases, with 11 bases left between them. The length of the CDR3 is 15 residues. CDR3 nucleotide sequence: TGTGCCAGCAGCCAACAGGCTGGGAGCTCCTACGAGCAGTACTTC. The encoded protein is CASSQQAGSSYEQYF.

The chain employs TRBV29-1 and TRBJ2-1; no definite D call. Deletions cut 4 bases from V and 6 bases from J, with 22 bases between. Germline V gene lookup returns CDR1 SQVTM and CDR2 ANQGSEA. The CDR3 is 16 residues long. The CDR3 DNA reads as TGCAGCGTTGTTCTCGAGCAGGACGGTTGGGCCAATGAGCAGTTCTTC. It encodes CSVVLEQDGWANEQFF.

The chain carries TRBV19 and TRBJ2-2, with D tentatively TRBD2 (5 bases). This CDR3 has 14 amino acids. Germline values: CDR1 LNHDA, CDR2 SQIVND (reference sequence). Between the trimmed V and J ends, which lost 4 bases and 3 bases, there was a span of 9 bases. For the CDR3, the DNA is TGTGCCAGTAGTACAAGCGGTTACACCGGGGAGCTGTTTTTT. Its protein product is CASSTSGYTGELFF.

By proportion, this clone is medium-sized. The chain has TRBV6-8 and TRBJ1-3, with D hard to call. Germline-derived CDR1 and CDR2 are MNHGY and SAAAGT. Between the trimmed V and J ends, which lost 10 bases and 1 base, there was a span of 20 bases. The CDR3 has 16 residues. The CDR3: CATDPEWSRSGNTIYF. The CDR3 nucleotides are TGTGCCACCGACCCCGAGTGGAGCCGGTCTGGAAACACCATATATTTT.

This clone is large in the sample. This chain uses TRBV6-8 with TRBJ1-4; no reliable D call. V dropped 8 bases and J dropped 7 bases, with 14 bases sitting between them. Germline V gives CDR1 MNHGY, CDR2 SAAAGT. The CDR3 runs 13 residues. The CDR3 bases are TGTGCCAGCGTTAACAGAGGAGGTGAAAAACTGTTTTTT. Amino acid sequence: CASVNRGGEKLFF.

CDR3: CASSAGQGANEQFF. CDR3 DNA: TGCGCCAGCAGCGCGGGACAGGGGGCCAATGAGCAGTTCTTC. The V call is TRBV10-2, the J call TRBJ2-1, with TRBD1 identical over 12 bases. The CDR3 runs to 14 residues. The germline CDR1 and CDR2 sequences are WSHSY and SAAADI. Trimming took 6 bases from V and 6 from J; bases not matched to a gene: 3.